This T cell receptor (beta chain) was sequenced in a study of blood T cell repertoires in COVID-19. Overall study context: Some COVID-19 samples were acute and others convalescent; all came from the United States, Italy and Spain. T cells, B-cell-depleted T cells, or PBMCs supplied cDNA or gDNA.

In the authors' methods: Reference gene primers were amplified, and this amplification served to estimate nucleated cell counts. Measured with immunoSEQ multiplex PCR; TCRdb has only the in-frame clones, and not every one. The V and J calls and clone size were taken over from that table, and D and trimming were inferred from the DNA. Here the sample spans about 670,000 clones, 70% to 90% being singletons. CDR1 and CDR2 (germline): MNHEY, SVGAGI. V lost 5 bases and J 8 bases, leaving 15 bases between the germline ends. The CDR3 contains 14 residues. The sequenced sample consisted of peripheral blood. The receptor's source is a woman between 18 and 30 years old with acute or convalescent COVID-19. The chain couples TRBV6-5 to TRBJ1-4, with no clear D. CDR3 DNA: TGTGCCAGCAGTCGAGGGTTGAAAGGGGAAAAACTGTTTTTT. It codes for CASSRGLKGEKLFF.